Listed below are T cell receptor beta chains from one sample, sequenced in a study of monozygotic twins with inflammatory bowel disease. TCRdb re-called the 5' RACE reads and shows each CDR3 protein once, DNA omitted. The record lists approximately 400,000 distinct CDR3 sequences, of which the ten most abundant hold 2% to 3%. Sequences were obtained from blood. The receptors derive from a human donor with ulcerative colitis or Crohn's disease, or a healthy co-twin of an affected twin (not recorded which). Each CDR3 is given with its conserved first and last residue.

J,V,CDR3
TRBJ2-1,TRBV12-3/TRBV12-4,CASSLHLINEQFF
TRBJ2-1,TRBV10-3,CAISTAHNEQFF
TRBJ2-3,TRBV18,CASSPSGRALSTDTQYF
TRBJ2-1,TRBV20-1,CSARRTDNEQFF
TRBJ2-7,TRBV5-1,CASSSFGRGDEQYF
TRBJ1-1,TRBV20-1,CSARVEGPGINTEAFF
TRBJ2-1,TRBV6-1,CASSEVRTGTIFLYNEQFF
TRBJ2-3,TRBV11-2,CASSLRAPTDTQYF
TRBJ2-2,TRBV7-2,CASTFKGPGELFF
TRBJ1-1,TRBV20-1,CSARDAQAVNTEAFF